This passage covers 19 T cell receptor beta chains from one sample sequenced in a study of shared clonotypes between healthy human individuals. Some clones are missing from TCRdb's copy, which holds only in-frame ones; the method was immunoSEQ multiplex PCR. Among around 2.1 million clones listed, approximately 94% were seen once. The source material was naive CD4+ T cells sorted from blood. Documented subset: CD45RA+ positively selected. The receptors were gathered from a man aged 18 to 35 in good health.

This chain uses TRBV4-3 with TRBJ2-5, with 8 nucleotides matching TRBD1. With 0 bases clipped from V and 5 bases from J, the junction kept 8 bases outside the gene matches. CDR3 size: 16 residues. The germline gives CDR1 LGHNA, CDR2 YSLEER. CDR3: CASSQDLQGAAETQYF. The CDR3 region has the DNA TGCGCCAGCAGCCAAGATCTCCAGGGGGCGGCGGAGACCCAGTACTTC.

V is TRBV25-1 and J is TRBJ1-1, with 7 bases fitting TRBD1. Germline values: CDR1 MGHDK, CDR2 SYGVNS. CDR3 length equals 12 residues. Trimming removed 5 bases from V and 5 bases from J; junction bases left unmatched: 2. Written as DNA, the CDR3 is TGTGCCAGCAGTACCAGGGGGACTGAAGCTTTCTTT. It is translated as CASSTRGTEAFF.

The chain joins TRBV30 to TRBJ2-7; D is perhaps TRBD1 or TRBD2 (5 bases each). CDR3 length: 11 residues. CDR1 GTSNPN and CDR2 SVGIG come from the germline V gene (reference sequence). Trimming took off 5 bases at V and 7 bases at J, with 12 bases between the two ends. CDR3 DNA sequence: TGTGCCTGGCGGGACCACTGGGAGCAGTACTTC. Translated: CAWRDHWEQYF.

The V gene is TRBV5-1, the J gene TRBJ2-5; D possibly corresponds to TRBD2 (6 bases). CDR3 size: 14 residues. CDR1 is SGHRS and CDR2 is YFSETQ in the germline V gene. V gave up 0 bases and J gave up 5 bases, with 11 bases separating them. The CDR3 loop reads CASSLGSGVETQYF. CDR3 nucleotide sequence: TGCGCCAGCAGCTTGGGTTCGGGGGTGGAGACCCAGTACTTC.

This chain joins TRBV2 and TRBJ2-7; D gene ambiguous. Germline V lookup: CDR1 SNHLY, CDR2 FYNNEI. V was pared by 7 bases and J by 3 bases, with 7 bases between. This CDR3 is built from 11 residues. The CDR3 region is CASNTGYEQYF. Here the CDR3 DNA reads TGTGCCAGCAACACGGGCTACGAGCAGTACTTC.

The rearrangement links TRBV11-2 to TRBJ2-2, with a tentative D call TRBD2 (5 bases). Germline-derived CDR1 and CDR2 are SGHAT and FQNNGV. The CDR3 length is 16 residues. V was trimmed by 0 bases and J by 1 base, leaving 9 bases between them. The CDR3, as DNA: TGTGCCAGCAGCTTAGATGGTGGAGGGAACACCGGGGAGCTGTTTTTT. Translated, it gives CASSLDGGGNTGELFF.

As concerns this clone: A junction boundary mismatches the germline segment, possibly from a read error. Other DNA sequences from this sample encode an identical CDR3 as well. The chain couples TRBV6-5 to TRBJ2-2, with D perhaps assigned TRBD1 or TRBD2 (5 bases each). The CDR3 runs 16 residues. The germline CDR1 and CDR2 sequences are MNHEY and SVGAGI. This CDR3 is CASSYPGTANTGELFF. Written as DNA, the CDR3 is TGTGCCAGCAGTTACCCTGGGACCGCGAATACCGGGGAGCTGTTTTTT.

CDR3 DNA: TGTGCCAGCAGCTCGAAGATCGCAGGGCTAGCGGTCAATGAGCAGTTCTTC. Amino acids: CASSSKIAGLAVNEQFF. The gene calls are TRBV7-9 and TRBJ2-1, with TRBD2 matching 7 bases. V was pared by 4 bases and J by 6 bases, with 15 bases of the junction left unmatched. The CDR3 runs 17 residues. In germline, CDR1 is SEHNR, CDR2 FQNEAQ (reference sequence).

The chain couples TRBV10-3 to TRBJ1-2; 8 positions match TRBD1. The germline gives CDR1 ENHRY, CDR2 SYGVKD. V dropped 1 base and J dropped 6; count of bases not matched to a gene: 4. The CDR3 length is 14 residues. CDR3: CAISELGQENGYTF. The CDR3 DNA reads TGTGCCATCAGTGAGTTGGGACAGGAGAATGGCTACACCTTC.

The chain joins TRBV28 to TRBJ2-7, with D unresolved. V was pared by 3 bases and J by 2 bases, with 5 bases between. Germline-derived CDR1 and CDR2 are MDHEN and SYDVKM. This CDR3 has 12 amino acids. CDR3 nucleotide sequence: TGTGCCAGCAGTTTTACGACCTACGAGCAGTACTTC. It yields the protein CASSFTTYEQYF.

This chain connects TRBV5-1 to TRBJ2-1; 10 bases map to TRBD1. Germline CDR1 is SGHRS and CDR2 is YFSETQ. The CDR3 extends over 15 amino acids. The V segment lost 4 bases and the J segment 4 bases; nucleotides outside the gene matches: 5. CDR3 amino acids: CASSGTGEKYNEQFF. CDR3 in DNA: TGCGCCAGCAGCGGGACAGGGGAAAAATACAATGAGCAGTTCTTC.

The count of this clone is one. This chain uses TRBV7-9 with TRBJ2-5; D not resolved. Germline assignment: CDR1 SEHNR and CDR2 FQNEAQ (reference sequence). The CDR3 runs 14 residues. V gave up 3 bases and J gave up 0 bases, with 8 bases separating them. The CDR3 nucleotides are TGTGCCAGCAGCTTTGCAGCAAACCAAGAGACCCAGTACTTC. Translated, it gives CASSFAANQETQYF. The full variable domain, its missing parts supplied by reference TRBV7-9 and TRBJ2-5, is DTGVSQNPRHKITKRGQNVTFRCDPISEHNRLYWYRQTLGQGPEFLTYFQNEAQLEKSRLLSDRFSAERPKGSFSTLEIQRTEQGDSAMYLCASSFAANQETQYFGPGTRLLVL.

The chain joins TRBV30 to TRBJ1-2; D is unresolved. V lost 1 base to trimming and J lost 8 bases, with 14 bases between them. Germline CDR1 GTSNPN, CDR2 SVGIG (reference sequence). This CDR3 region has 13 residues. CDR3 sequence (DNA): TGTGCCTGGAGTGCCCAGGCACAAGGGGGCTACACCTTC. This gives the protein CAWSAQAQGGYTF.

As concerns this clone: In the same sample, other DNA sequences code for this CDR3. The genes are TRBV6-5 and TRBJ1-4; D perhaps matches TRBD1 (6 bases). Germline CDR1 is MNHEY and CDR2 is SVGAGI. The CDR3 is 15 residues long. V was clipped by 0 bases and J by 8 bases, with 13 bases between them. CDR3 bases: TGTGCCAGCAGTTACTCGGGGGGGCAGGGGGAAAAACTGTTTTTT. Translation: CASSYSGGQGEKLFF.

The chain employs TRBV5-4 and TRBJ1-1; a weak D match, TRBD1 (5 bases). This CDR3 comprises 17 residues. Germline assignment: CDR1 SGHNT and CDR2 YYREEE (reference sequence). V was trimmed by 5 bases and J by 2 bases, leaving 22 bases between them. CDR3 amino acids: CASRQAGTRLLNTEAFF. The CDR3 DNA reads TGTGCCAGCAGACAAGCCGGGACTAGACTTCTTAACACTGAAGCTTTCTTT.

The chain joins TRBV30 to TRBJ1-1; possible D gene TRBD1, 5 bases. The V end was cut by 4 bases, the J end by 4 bases, with 16 bases between. The CDR3 has 14 amino acids. The germline V gene encodes CDR1 GTSNPN and CDR2 SVGIG (reference sequence). In nucleotides, the CDR3 is TGTGCCTGGATGCCTTGGGGGTCTGGCACTGAAGCTTTCTTT. This translates into CAWMPWGSGTEAFF. Using reference TRBV30 and TRBJ1-1 for the parts outside the CDR3, the full variable domain is SQTIHQWPATLVQPVGSPLSLECTVEGTSNPNLYWYRQAAGRGLQLLFYSVGIGQISSEVPQNLSASRPQDRQFILSSKKLLLSDSGFYLCAWMPWGSGTEAFFGQGTRLTVV.

This clone has only one observation. Other DNA sequences of this sample code for an identical CDR3. The rearrangement links TRBV6-1 to TRBJ1-2; D gene unclear. The CDR3 is 12 residues long. Germline values: CDR1 MNHNS, CDR2 SASEGT. Trimming removed 1 base at V and 3 bases at J, with 3 bases between. The CDR3 region has the DNA TGTGCCAGCAGTGAAGGGCACTATGGCTACACCTTC. Its translation: CASSEGHYGYTF.

V gene TRBV25-1 combines with J gene TRBJ1-3; a weak D match, TRBD1 (5 bases). Germline loops: CDR1 MGHDK, CDR2 SYGVNS. The CDR3 runs 17 residues. With 0 bases removed from V and 5 bases from J, the gap between germline ends came to 17 bases. This chain's CDR3 is CASSEYSAGTRRNTIYF. As DNA, the CDR3 is TGTGCCAGCAGTGAATATAGCGCAGGGACCCGTAGAAACACCATATATTTT.

Notes on this clone: This same CDR3 is encoded by further DNA sequences in the sample. J is TRBJ1-2 and V is TRBV6-6; no definite D call. The germline V gene has CDR1 MNHNY and CDR2 SVGAGI (reference sequence). V lost 5 bases and J 4 bases, leaving 5 bases between the germline ends. The CDR3 totals 11 residues. This CDR3 is CASSPSYGYTF. The CDR3 coding sequence is TGTGCCAGCAGTCCGTCCTATGGCTACACCTTC.